This entry features one T cell receptor beta chain sequence. TCRdb keeps only in-frame clones here, not all; method: immunoSEQ multiplex PCR. The sample includes 250,000 to 350,000 clones, approximately 85% of them seen just once. CDR3 length equals 15 residues. Germline lookup yields CDR1 SGHAT and CDR2 FQNNGV. With 4 bases clipped from V and 2 bases from J, the junction kept 6 bases outside the gene matches. This specimen belongs to a study of blood T cell repertoires in COVID-19. Study at large: T cells, B-cell-depleted T cells, or PBMCs supplied cDNA or gDNA.

The chain employs TRBV11-2 and TRBJ1-2, with TRBD1 identical over 8 bases. The clonotype comes from a woman aged 30 to 39 who had recovered from COVID-19. Sequenced sample: PBMCs or T cells enriched from blood (not recorded which). The CDR3 reads CASSSSRGQNYGYTF. The DNA for the CDR3 is TGTGCCAGCAGCTCAAGCAGGGGGCAGAACTATGGCTACACCTTC.